This T cell receptor beta chain originates from a study of T cell changes during pregnancy in multiple sclerosis. The repertoire was sequenced with immunoSEQ multiplex PCR; TCRdb's copy has only in-frame clones and lacks some. The sample shows approximately 49,000 clones, 85% to 95% of them seen only once. Germline CDR1 reads LNHNV; CDR2 reads YYDKDF (reference sequence). Trimming took 6 bases from V and 7 from J; bases not matched to a gene: 9. This CDR3 region has 16 residues. The chain recombines TRBV15 with TRBJ2-3; 14 nucleotides align to TRBD2. The sequences come from CD4+ T cells from peripheral blood mononuclear cells, collected in the second trimester of pregnancy. This receptor was taken from a female donor in good health, enrolled as a control in a pregnancy study. As DNA, the CDR3 is TGTGCCACCAGGAATTGGACTAGCGGGGGGAAATATACGCAGTATTTT. It codes for CATRNWTSGGKYTQYF.